The rows below give T cell receptor beta chains drawn from one sample of a study of T cell responses to AZD1222 COVID-19 vaccine. TCRdb's table, derived via immunoSEQ multiplex PCR, lists solely in-frame clones and lacks some. The data show some 94,000 clones, with about 92% seen just once and roughly 5% held by the top ten. The material was peripheral blood, obtained 28 days after the second AZD1222 dose. Source of these receptors: an adult who received the AZD1222 COVID-19 vaccine. CDR3s leave out the opening cysteine and the closing phenylalanine or tryptophan.

cdr3_aa,j_call,v_call
ASSLKTATNEKLF,TRBJ1-4,TRBV2
ASSYSGGRNTIY,TRBJ1-3,TRBV6-5
ASSLGLLDEQF,TRBJ2-1,TRBV11-3
ASSPRDRGYGTDTQY,TRBJ2-3,TRBV19
SVDALGGYT,TRBJ1-2,TRBV29-1
ASSRDDSPLH,TRBJ1-6,TRBV2
ASSFALEAF,TRBJ1-1,TRBV5-4
SVFGGELSYEQY,TRBJ2-7,TRBV29-1
ASSEGTGGSGYT,TRBJ1-2,TRBV2
ASSQGGEYGEQF,TRBJ2-1,TRBV23-1
ASSAGSWGKDYGYT,TRBJ1-2,TRBV6-1
ASSAQGYGYT,TRBJ1-2,TRBV5-6
ASNIGKGNTIY,TRBJ1-3,TRBV28
ATDEGSTIYSPLH,TRBJ1-6,TRBV7-9
ASSQGWQGETQY,TRBJ2-5,TRBV7-2
ASRGTGRGYT,TRBJ1-2,TRBV12-3/TRBV12-4
ASSYQSTNEKLF,TRBJ1-4,TRBV11-1
ASSEDQHGEGIQETQY,TRBJ2-5,TRBV2